The following is a T cell receptor beta chain sequence with its context. This clonotype was detected many times. Its antigen is still unknown. No qualities accompany the bases; no much larger clone lies one base away. This record belongs to a study of T cells in Graves' hyperthyroidism and ophthalmopathy (dated by TCRdb to between 2017 and 2020). Notes on the research overall: Peripheral blood was collected at initial diagnosis, before any treatment. TCR V-J signatures able to tell the groups apart were searched for in a discovery cohort of around 95 patients, of whom 43 had Graves' ophthalmopathy and about 55 had stable Graves' hyperthyroidism. Prospective prediction of ophthalmopathy was tested in an independent validation cohort consisting of under 20 hyperthyroidism patients and around 16 patients who later progressed to ophthalmopathy. For training and testing, the 100 or so patients in the discovery cohort were randomly divided in a 7:3 ratio. In about six Graves' hyperthyroidism patients, the study also compared T-cell repertoires from thyroid tissue with T-cell repertoires from blood. After blood sampling, hyperthyroidism patients were treated with methimazole at a starting dose of 30 mg daily, and ophthalmopathy patients were treated with high-dose intravenous methylprednisolone. According to the paper, TCR Vbeta CDR3 sequencing was carried out on over 130 peripheral blood samples, which came from more than 40 ophthalmopathy, around 75 hyperthyroidism and roughly 17 progressor patients.

TCR beta CDR3 regions were amplified from RNA transcripts. The first round of RT-PCR for the TCR CDR3 was performed with the HTBI primer set and the Qiagen OneStep RT-PCR kit. Libraries were constructed in a second round of multiplex PCR, after which size selection and purification were performed. Libraries were sequenced paired-end with 100 bp reads on an Illumina HiSeq2000. The authors' analysis ran thus. Raw data were processed with SOAPnuke, discarding reads with adapters, uncalled bases, mean Phred below 15, or no exact constant-primer or identifier match. High-quality paired reads were merged with COPE v1.2.5, and unique nucleotide sequences were defined as clonotypes. Clonotypes were aligned to IMGT TRBV, TRBD and TRBJ reference segments using MiTCR v1.1. The analysis included only V-J combinations with a frequency above 0.0001, which together covered approximately 99% of the repertoires. A TCS score was defined as the ratio between F50 (clonal expansion) and ExV (chaos), using BLOSUM62-based TCRdist between CDR3 peptides within each V-J. Welch's t-statistics and random forest reduced around 510 V-J features to 10 to 15, which were used in a naive Bayes classifier (R e1071). In TCRdb, the public reads were trimmed at Q25 with fastp and aligned with MiXCR, with productive beta chains retained. Rows are combined by CDR3 protein, so each entry shows the most common genes and DNA. The V and J calls reflect TCRdb's pipeline rather than the authors' work. In all, the sample holds fewer than 350,000 distinct CDR3 sequences, and 13% of those were seen once. More than 7.5% of the sample goes to the ten largest clones.

The hyperthyroidism patients were between 18 and 65 years old and newly diagnosed, with a disease duration of less than 2 months. Any patient with an uncontrolled infection, another autoimmune disease, pregnancy or lactation was excluded. Diagnoses were established on the basis of clinical symptoms, serum thyroxine and TRAb, thyroid ultrasound, and orbital computed tomography. Blood from progressor patients was drawn when they were first diagnosed with hyperthyroidism, before any ophthalmopathy symptoms appeared. Ficoll-Paque density gradient centrifugation was used to isolate PBMCs from around 10 ml of fresh peripheral blood. Patients classed as progressors first received a Graves' hyperthyroidism diagnosis and then went on to develop ophthalmopathy during follow-up. Total RNA was extracted using Trizol reagent, and RNA quality was assessed on an Agilent 2100 Bioanalyzer. The full study reports these points: In validation, the model predicted progression to ophthalmopathy a median of about 6.5 months before onset, with about 70% sensitivity and 72.22% specificity. Most expanded thyroid clonotypes (frequency above 0.001) were also detected in blood, suggesting blood repertoires may reflect thyroid immune responses. Sample size was not statistically predetermined, and blinding of investigators to group allocation was not performed. In cross-validation, a model built on a 13 V-J signature told ophthalmopathy apart from stable hyperthyroidism with 87.88% sensitivity and about 81% specificity, and in testing the same model reached 80%/75%.

According to the germline V gene, CDR1 reads SGHTA and CDR2 reads FQGNSA. Germline trimming: 4 bases from V, 6 bases from J; junction bases outside gene matches: 9. The CDR3, from cysteine to phenylalanine, totals 15 residues. Only the CDR3 portion is preserved as DNA: 45 bases, with reading frame beginning at the first base. The source of this sequence is a woman in her thirties with Graves' hyperthyroidism that later progressed to Graves' ophthalmopathy. Material: blood. The sequence links TRBV7-2 to TRBJ2-7; 10 bases in the junction line up with TRBD2. The CDR3 reads as follows: CASSSSQAGGGEQYF. The DNA is TGTGCCAGCAGCTCCTCTCAAGCGGGAGGGGGCGAGCAGTACTTC.